This is a list of T cell receptor beta chains from one sample in a study of blood T cell repertoires in COVID-19. Clones were sequenced by immunoSEQ multiplex PCR, and TCRdb holds only the in-frame ones, with some missing. The repertoire consists of roughly 230,000 clones, with nearly 95% occurring once and the leading ten covering more than 0.8%. Material for sequencing was peripheral blood. Receptors were obtained from a man under 40 with COVID-19, enrolled during active disease. CDR3s include the opening cysteine and the closing phenylalanine or tryptophan. Fields, in order: D gene, clone size, CDR3 length, V gene, J gene, CDR3 DNA, CDR3 protein. D genes are given only for firm matches. Not all rows give a size; the values are once, few, many and, for expanded clones, a class.

D: TRBD1; size: -; length: 15; V: TRBV19; J: TRBJ2-1; DNA: TGTGCCAGTACCTCAATCGGACAGGGTTGGGATGAGCAGTTCTTC; CDR3: CASTSIGQGWDEQFF
D: TRBD1; size: -; length: 14; V: TRBV2; J: TRBJ1-2; DNA: TGTGCCAGCAGTGGACAGGGGGAGATATATGGCTACACCTTC; CDR3: CASSGQGEIYGYTF
D: TRBD2; size: -; length: 16; V: TRBV15; J: TRBJ2-7; DNA: TGTGCCACCAGCAGAGTGGGGGGGACCCCTGGCCACGAGCAGTACTTC; CDR3: CATSRVGGTPGHEQYF
D: -; size: -; length: 17; V: TRBV11-2; J: TRBJ2-3; DNA: TGTGCCAGCAGCTTAGATCGGGGAGGGGGGGTCACAGATACGCAGTATTTT; CDR3: CASSLDRGGGVTDTQYF
D: -; size: -; length: 15; V: TRBV9; J: TRBJ1-3; DNA: TGTGCCAGCAGCGCAAGGGACTTCTCTGGAAACACCATATATTTT; CDR3: CASSARDFSGNTIYF
D: -; size: -; length: 17; V: TRBV7-2; J: TRBJ1-1; DNA: TGTGCCAGCAGCTCCAGCGAGGTGATAGGTATGAACACTGAAGCTTTCTTT; CDR3: CASSSSEVIGMNTEAFF
D: TRBD2; size: -; length: 18; V: TRBV7-3; J: TRBJ2-1; DNA: TGTGCCAGCAGCCCGGGACTAGCGGGGGGTCTCTCCTACAATGAGCAGTTCTTC; CDR3: CASSPGLAGGLSYNEQFF
D: TRBD2; size: -; length: 15; V: TRBV11-3; J: TRBJ2-7; DNA: TGTGCCAGCAGCTTAGGGCTAGCGGGGGAATCCGAGCAGTACTTC; CDR3: CASSLGLAGESEQYF
D: TRBD2; size: -; length: 18; V: TRBV9; J: TRBJ2-3; DNA: TGTGCCAGCAGCCCCTCTCGACTAGCGGGGGGGAAAACAGATACGCAGTATTTT; CDR3: CASSPSRLAGGKTDTQYF
D: TRBD1; size: once; length: 16; V: TRBV14; J: TRBJ1-6; DNA: TGTGCCAGCAGCTTGAGCCGGACAGGGTGGGGTTCACCCCTCCACTTT; CDR3: CASSLSRTGWGSPLHF
D: TRBD2; size: -; length: 17; V: TRBV7-3; J: TRBJ2-3; DNA: TGTGCCAGCAGCTTTATGACTAGCGGGGGGGCAGGAGATACGCAGTATTTT; CDR3: CASSFMTSGGAGDTQYF
D: -; size: -; length: 15; V: TRBV4-1; J: TRBJ1-4; DNA: TGCGCCAGCAGCCAATTCGACAGACAAAATGAAAAACTGTTTTTT; CDR3: CASSQFDRQNEKLFF
D: -; size: -; length: 15; V: TRBV5-5; J: TRBJ1-2; DNA: TGTGCCAGCAGCTTGGACGCCGGTTTTAACTATGGCTACACCTTC; CDR3: CASSLDAGFNYGYTF
D: TRBD1; size: -; length: 16; V: TRBV5-1; J: TRBJ1-6; DNA: TGCGCCAGCAGCGCCCAAAGTGACAGGGGGACATCACCCCTCCACTTT; CDR3: CASSAQSDRGTSPLHF
D: TRBD1; size: -; length: 16; V: TRBV4-2; J: TRBJ1-6; DNA: TGTGCCAGCAGCCAAGATTTGACAGGGGCTAATTCACCCCTCCACTTT; CDR3: CASSQDLTGANSPLHF
D: -; size: -; length: 14; V: TRBV6-5; J: TRBJ1-3; DNA: TGTGCCACTTGGACAGCACTAGCTGGAAACACCATATATTTT; CDR3: CATWTALAGNTIYF
D: TRBD2; size: -; length: 15; V: TRBV10-3; J: TRBJ2-1; DNA: TGTGCCATCAGTGAAGGCGGGGGGCCATACAATGAGCAGTTCTTC; CDR3: CAISEGGGPYNEQFF
D: TRBD1; size: -; length: 13; V: TRBV12-3/TRBV12-4; J: TRBJ1-2; DNA: TGTGCCAGCACCCCGACAGGGGGCTATGGCTACACCTTC; CDR3: CASTPTGGYGYTF
D: TRBD1; size: -; length: 15; V: TRBV2; J: TRBJ1-6; DNA: TGTGCCAGCAGAAATACAGGGGGCAGGAATTCACCCCTCCACTTT; CDR3: CASRNTGGRNSPLHF
D: -; size: -; length: 11; V: TRBV18; J: TRBJ2-7; DNA: TGTGCCAGCTCCCCTGACAGACAGCAGTACTTC; CDR3: CASSPDRQQYF
D: TRBD1; size: -; length: 18; V: TRBV7-9; J: TRBJ2-7; DNA: TGTGCCAGCAGCCCCAGGACAGGGGGCCACTTCTTCTCCTACGAGCAGTACTTC; CDR3: CASSPRTGGHFFSYEQYF
D: -; size: -; length: 16; V: TRBV1; J: TRBJ2-5; DNA: TGCACCAGCAGCCCCAGACTAGCGGGGGTCGGAGAGACCCAGTACTTC; CDR3: CTSSPRLAGVGETQYF
D: -; size: once; length: 13; V: TRBV4-1; J: TRBJ2-7; DNA: TGCGCCAGCAGCCAAGTCCAGGGCTACGAGCAGTACTTC; CDR3: CASSQVQGYEQYF
D: -; size: -; length: 16; V: TRBV18; J: TRBJ1-1; DNA: TGTGCCAGCTCACCACGGACATCCTCCATGAACACTGAAGCTTTCTTT; CDR3: CASSPRTSSMNTEAFF
D: TRBD2; size: once; length: 16; V: TRBV5-1; J: TRBJ2-3; DNA: TGCGCCAGCAGCCCTCAAGGGAGGGGAGGGGCAGATACGCAGTATTTT; CDR3: CASSPQGRGGADTQYF
D: TRBD1; size: -; length: 17; V: TRBV3-1/TRBV3-2; J: TRBJ2-7; DNA: TGTGCCAGCAGCCAAGCCTGGGGACAGGGATCATGGGGCGAGCAGTACTTC; CDR3: CASSQAWGQGSWGEQYF
D: -; size: -; length: 14; V: TRBV18; J: TRBJ1-2; DNA: TGTGCCAGCTCACCCGGACAGTCGGCGTATGGCTACACCTTC; CDR3: CASSPGQSAYGYTF
D: -; size: -; length: 15; V: TRBV6-5; J: TRBJ2-5; DNA: TGTGCCAGCAGTTACTCTAACACCCACCAAGAGACCCAGTACTTC; CDR3: CASSYSNTHQETQYF
D: TRBD1; size: -; length: 15; V: TRBV5-6; J: TRBJ1-2; DNA: TGTGCCAGCAGCGTTCAGGGGGCCACTAACTATGGCTACACCTTC; CDR3: CASSVQGATNYGYTF
D: -; size: -; length: 13; V: TRBV7-9; J: TRBJ1-2; DNA: TGTGCCAGCAGCTCCCTCGGGAACTATGGCTACACCTTC; CDR3: CASSSLGNYGYTF
D: -; size: -; length: 18; V: TRBV11-2; J: TRBJ1-2; DNA: TGTGCCAGCAGCTTCGATGCCCGACCGACACCCTTAACAAATGGCTACACCTTC; CDR3: CASSFDARPTPLTNGYTF
D: -; size: -; length: 13; V: TRBV19; J: TRBJ2-7; DNA: TGTGCCAGTAGTATCGGACAGCCCTACGAGCAGTACTTC; CDR3: CASSIGQPYEQYF
D: -; size: -; length: 11; V: TRBV6-5; J: TRBJ1-1; DNA: TGTGCCAGCAGTTCTTCTACTGAAGCTTTCTTT; CDR3: CASSSSTEAFF
D: -; size: -; length: 16; V: TRBV7-9; J: TRBJ2-3; DNA: TGTGCCAGCAGCTTAGCGTCCCAGGGTGGGGCAGATACGCAGTATTTT; CDR3: CASSLASQGGADTQYF
D: -; size: -; length: 16; V: TRBV5-4; J: TRBJ1-1; DNA: TGTGCCAGCAGCTTTCCAGGAACCCGGGACGCGGGGGCGGCTTTCTTT; CDR3: CASSFPGTRDAGAAFF
D: TRBD1; size: -; length: 14; V: TRBV3-1/TRBV3-2; J: TRBJ1-3; DNA: TGTGCCAGCACCGGGACAGGCTCTGGAAACACCATATATTTT; CDR3: CASTGTGSGNTIYF